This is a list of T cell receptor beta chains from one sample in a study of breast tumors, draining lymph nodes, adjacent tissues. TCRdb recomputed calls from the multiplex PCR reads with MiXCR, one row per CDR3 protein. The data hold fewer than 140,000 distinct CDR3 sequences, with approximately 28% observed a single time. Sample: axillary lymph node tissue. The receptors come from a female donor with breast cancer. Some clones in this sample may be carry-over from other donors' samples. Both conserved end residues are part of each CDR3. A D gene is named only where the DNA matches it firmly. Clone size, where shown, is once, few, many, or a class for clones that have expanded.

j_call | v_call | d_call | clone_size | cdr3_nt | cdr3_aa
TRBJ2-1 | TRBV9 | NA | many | TGTGCCAGCAGCGTACTAGCAAATGAGCAGTTCTTC | CASSVLANEQFF
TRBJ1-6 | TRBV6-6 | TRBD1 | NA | TGTGCCTGGATAAGGGACAGGGTACGAGATTCACCCCTCCACTTT | CAWIRDRVRDSPLHF
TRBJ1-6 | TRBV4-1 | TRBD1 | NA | TGCGCCAGCAGCCAAGGAGACAACCTCGGGACAGGTTATTCACCCCTCCACTTT | CASSQGDNLGTGYSPLHF
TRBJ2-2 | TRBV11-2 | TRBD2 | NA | TGTGCCAGCAGCTTAGTCGACAGCGGGAGGCCCACCGGGGAGCTGTTTTTT | CASSLVDSGRPTGELFF
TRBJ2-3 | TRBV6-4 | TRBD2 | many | TGTGCCAGCAGTGAACTAGCGGGAGGACCAGATACGCAGTATTTT | CASSELAGGPDTQYF
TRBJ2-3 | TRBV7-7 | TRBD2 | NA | TGTGCTAGCAGCCCGACTAGCGGCACAGATACGCAGTATTTT | CASSPTSGTDTQYF
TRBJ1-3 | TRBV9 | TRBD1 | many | TGTGCCAGCAGCCCCACAGGGGAGATCTCTGGAAACACCATATATTTT | CASSPTGEISGNTIYF
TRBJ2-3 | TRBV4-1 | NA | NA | TGCGCCAGCAGCCAAGATACGACCGTTACGCAGTATTTT | CASSQDTTVTQYF
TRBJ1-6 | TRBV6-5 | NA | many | TGTGCCAGCAGTCACTCGAGCGTTTCACCCCTCCACTTT | CASSHSSVSPLHF
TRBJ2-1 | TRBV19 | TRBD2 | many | TGTGCCAGTAGTAGGGCGGGAGAAACCTACAATGAGCAGTTCTTC | CASSRAGETYNEQFF
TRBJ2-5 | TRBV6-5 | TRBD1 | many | TGTGCCAGTAAATCATCCGGGACAGGGGGCCTTGAGACCCAGTACTTC | CASKSSGTGGLETQYF
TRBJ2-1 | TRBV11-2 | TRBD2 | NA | TGTGCCAGCAGCCCAACTAGCGGGAGTCGGAATGAGCAGTTCTTC | CASSPTSGSRNEQFF
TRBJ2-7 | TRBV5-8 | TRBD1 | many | TGTGCCAGCAGCACGACAGGGGCGTACTACGAGCAGTACTTC | CASSTTGAYYEQYF
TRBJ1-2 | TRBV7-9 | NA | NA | TGTGCCAGCAGCTCCACCTCCCGCAGGGAAACCACGGACCCAAACTATGGCTACACCTTC | CASSSTSRRETTDPNYGYTF
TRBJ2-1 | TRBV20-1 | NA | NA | TGCAGTGTTAGAGGACTTCGGAGTTCCTACAATGAACAGTTCTTC | CSVRGLRSSYNEQFF
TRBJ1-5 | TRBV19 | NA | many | TGTGCCAGTAGTATAGGGGTAAGCAATCAGCCCCAGCATTTT | CASSIGVSNQPQHF
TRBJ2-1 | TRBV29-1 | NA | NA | TGCAGCGTTGAGGCGGGCAATGAGCAGTTCTTC | CSVEAGNEQFF
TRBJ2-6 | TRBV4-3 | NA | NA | TGCGCCAGCAGCCAAGATGCGTCCCGCCTCAGGGCGAACACTGGGGCCAACGTCCTGACTTTC | CASSQDASRLRANTGANVLTF
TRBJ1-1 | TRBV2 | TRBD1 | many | TGTGCCAGCAGTTGGGGACAGCCAATGAACACTGAAGCTTTCTTT | CASSWGQPMNTEAFF
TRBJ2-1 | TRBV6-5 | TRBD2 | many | TGTGCCAGCAGCCACGGGACTAACCCCACCTACAATGAGCAGTTCTTC | CASSHGTNPTYNEQFF
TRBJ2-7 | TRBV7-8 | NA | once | TGTGCCAGCAGCCCCTGGACACCAGGAGGGTACGAGCAGTACTTC | CASSPWTPGGYEQYF
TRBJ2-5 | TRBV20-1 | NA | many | TGCAGTGCTAGCCGTCTAGCAATAAAAGAGACCCAGTACTTC | CSASRLAIKETQYF
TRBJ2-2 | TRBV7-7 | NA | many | TGTGCTAGCAGTTTACAGGAAGTGAACACCGGGGAGCTGTTTTTT | CASSLQEVNTGELFF
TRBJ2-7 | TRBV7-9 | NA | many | TGTGCCAGCAGCCCGACTTACTCCTACGAGCAGTACTTC | CASSPTYSYEQYF
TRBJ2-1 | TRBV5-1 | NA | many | TGCGCCAGCAGCTTAGCAGCGGGCCTAAATGAGCAGTTCTTC | CASSLAAGLNEQFF
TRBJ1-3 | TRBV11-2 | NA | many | TGTGCCAGCAGCTCACAGCTTAGCTCTGGAAACACCATATATTTT | CASSSQLSSGNTIYF
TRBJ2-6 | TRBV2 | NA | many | TGTGCCAGCAGTGCAAGGTCCGGGGCCAACGTCCTGACTTTC | CASSARSGANVLTF
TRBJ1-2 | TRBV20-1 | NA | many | TGCAGTGCTGGACTCCAGGTGCAGTATGGCTACACCTTC | CSAGLQVQYGYTF
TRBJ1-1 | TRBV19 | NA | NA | TGTGCCAGTAGTATAGAACACCGGTCATCTGAAGCTTTCTTT | CASSIEHRSSEAFF
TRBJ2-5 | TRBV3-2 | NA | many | TGTGCCAGCAGCCAAGATAGAGTACAGGGGGATCGAGAGACCCAGTACTTC | CASSQDRVQGDRETQYF
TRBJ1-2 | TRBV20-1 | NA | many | TGCAGTGCTAGAGATCAGGGTGGAACTAACTATGGCTACACCTTC | CSARDQGGTNYGYTF
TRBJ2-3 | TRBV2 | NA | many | TGTGCCACCAGTAGGGCGGGGAGCACAGATACGCAGTATTTT | CATSRAGSTDTQYF
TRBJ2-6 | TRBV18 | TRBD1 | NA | TGTGCCAGCTCACCGGGACAGGCGTCTGGGGCCAACGTCCTGACTTTC | CASSPGQASGANVLTF
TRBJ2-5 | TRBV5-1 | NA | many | TGCGCCAGCAGCTTGCCCCAAGAGACCCAGTACTTC | CASSLPQETQYF
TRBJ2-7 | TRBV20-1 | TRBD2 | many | TGCAGTGCTAGAGATACCGGGGCAGGACTAGCCTACGAGCAGTACTTC | CSARDTGAGLAYEQYF
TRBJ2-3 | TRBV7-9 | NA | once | TGTGCCAGCGGCTTAGATAGGAAAAGCACAGATACGCAGTATTTC | CASGLDRKSTDTQYF
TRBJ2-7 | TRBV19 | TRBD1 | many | TGTGCCAGTAGTCCGGGACAGGACTACGAGCAGTACTTC | CASSPGQDYEQYF
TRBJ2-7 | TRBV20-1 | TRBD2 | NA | TGCAGTGCTAGCGCTAGCGGGAGGGTCAGAAACGAGCAGTACTTC | CSASASGRVRNEQYF
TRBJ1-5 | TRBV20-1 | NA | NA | TGCAGTGCTAGAGGGAGTGTTAGGAGCAATCAGCCCCAGCATTTT | CSARGSVRSNQPQHF
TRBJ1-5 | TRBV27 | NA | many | TGTGCCAGCAGAATGGTGGGAGGCAATCAGCCCCAGCATTTT | CASRMVGGNQPQHF
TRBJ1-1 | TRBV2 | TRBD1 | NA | TGTGCCAGCAGTTCTGGGACAGCGAGAAACGCTGAAGCTTTCTTT | CASSSGTARNAEAFF
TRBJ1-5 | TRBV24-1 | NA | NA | TGTGCCACCAGTGATCCTGGGCAGGGGTTGAGGGGCAATCAGCCCCAGCATTTT | CATSDPGQGLRGNQPQHF
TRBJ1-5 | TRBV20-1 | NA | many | TGCAGTGCTAGAGAGCAGGGGAATCAGCCCCAGCATTTT | CSAREQGNQPQHF
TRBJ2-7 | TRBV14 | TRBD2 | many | TGTGCCAGCAGCTCCCTTAGCGGGGCTAACTACGAGCAGTACTTC | CASSSLSGANYEQYF
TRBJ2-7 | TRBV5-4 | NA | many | TGTGCCAGCAGCTTTATCGGCTGGACAGAATACTACGAGCAGTACTTC | CASSFIGWTEYYEQYF
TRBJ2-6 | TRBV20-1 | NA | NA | TGCAGTGCCGTAAGGACCTCTGGGACCAACGTCCTGACTTTC | CSAVRTSGTNVLTF